The 10 T cell receptor beta chains given below trace back to one sample, sequenced in a study of cytomegalovirus exposure and HLA in healthy donors. This PCR relied on a set of 60 Vbeta primers and 13 Jbeta primers. Method: immunoSEQ multiplex PCR; TCRdb's copy keeps in-frame clones and lacks some. Of 150,000 or so clones listed, about 70% are singletons. Sequences were obtained from PBMCs. Source of these receptors: a male donor in good health and CMV-seronegative.

J is TRBJ1-4 and V is TRBV9; 10 nucleotides line up with TRBD1. CDR3 length: 15 residues. Per the germline V gene, CDR1 is SGDLS and CDR2 is YYNGEE. The junction had 7 bases not matched to a gene; V was cut back by 3 bases and J by 8 bases. The CDR3 coding sequence is TGTGCCAGCAGCGCACGACAGGGGGCGGAGGAAAAACTGTTTTTT. It codes for CASSARQGAEEKLFF.

The chain uses TRBV7-8 and TRBJ1-5, with TRBD1 identical over 8 bases. This CDR3 has 15 amino acids. The ends lost 5 bases at V and 7 bases at J; junction bases unmatched: 10. The germline CDR1 and CDR2 sequences are SGHVS and FQNEAQ. This CDR3 is CASSLGQGRGQPQHF. The CDR3 DNA is TGTGCCAGCAGCCTCGGACAGGGCCGGGGACAGCCCCAGCATTTT.

V usage is TRBV6-5 and J usage is TRBJ1-1, with D possibly being TRBD1 (6 bases). The CDR3 length is 14 residues. CDR1 MNHEY and CDR2 SVGAGI come from the germline V gene. V was pared by 6 bases and J by 4 bases, with 15 bases between. Here the CDR3 reads CASRRTGLPTEAFF. CDR3 coding DNA: TGTGCCAGCAGACGAACAGGGCTACCCACTGAAGCTTTCTTT.

The V and J genes are TRBV6-6 and TRBJ1-2; no definite D call. The CDR3 consists of 14 residues. CDR1 is MNHNY, CDR2 SVGAGI, per germline (reference sequence). V gave up 0 bases and J gave up 4 bases, with 9 bases separating them. CDR3 sequence: CASSYSHGAYGYTF. Written as DNA, the CDR3 is TGTGCCAGCAGTTACTCGCACGGAGCCTATGGCTACACCTTC.

This chain joins TRBV5-4 and TRBJ2-2, with D unresolved. Trimming removed 0 bases at V and 10 bases at J, with 7 bases between. The CDR3 is made up of 12 amino acids. CDR1 is SGHNT and CDR2 is YYREEE in the germline V gene (reference sequence). The CDR3 is CASSLGQAELFF. In DNA, the CDR3 is TGTGCCAGCAGCTTGGGGCAGGCGGAGCTGTTTTTT.

The rearrangement links TRBV27 to TRBJ2-3; 8 nucleotides align to TRBD2. The ends lost 5 bases at V and 4 bases at J; junction bases unmatched: 26. Germline loops: CDR1 MNHEY, CDR2 SMNVEV (reference sequence). The CDR3 length is 21 residues. The CDR3 region has the DNA TGTGCCAGCAGTCCAATAGCGGGAACCCTCTTGTACCTCCTATCCCCAGATACGCAGTATTTT. Its protein product is CASSPIAGTLLYLLSPDTQYF.

The chain is built from TRBV27 and TRBJ2-2; a weak D match, TRBD2 (6 bases). The CDR3 runs to 16 residues. CDR1 and CDR2 (germline): MNHEY, SMNVEV (reference sequence). The V end was cut by 1 base, the J end by 5 bases, with 14 bases between. CDR3 DNA sequence: TGTGCCAGCAGTTTATTGTCGGGGGTCTGGACCGGGGAGCTGTTTTTT. Amino acids: CASSLLSGVWTGELFF.

The table lists this clone with a count of one. The CDR3 DNA reads as TGTGCCAGCTCGGGTACGACAGGGGGTACCTATGGCTACACCTTC. It codes for CASSGTTGGTYGYTF. The chain couples TRBV18 to TRBJ1-2; TRBD1 matches 9 bases. V dropped 6 bases and J dropped 4; count of bases not matched to a gene: 9. This CDR3 is 15 amino acids long. Germline CDR1 is KGHSH and CDR2 is LQKENI.

This clone was seen only once. Mismatch with germline at one junction end may stem from a read error. V and J are TRBV7-9 and TRBJ1-1, with D possibly TRBD1 on 5 matching bases. There are 14 residues in the CDR3. Germline lookup yields CDR1 SEHNR and CDR2 FQNEAQ (reference sequence). The CDR3 spells CSSAPGGTWGQAFF. CDR3 coding DNA: TGTTCCAGCGCTCCTGGCGGGACCTGGGGTCAAGCTTTCTTT.

This chain joins TRBV5-1 and TRBJ2-5; 9 bases are a match to TRBD1. Germline V CDR1 and CDR2: SGHRS, YFSETQ. This CDR3 is built from 15 residues. With 2 bases clipped from V and 4 bases from J, the junction kept 6 bases outside the gene matches. The DNA for the CDR3 is TGCGCCAGCAGCTTAAATACAGGGGGCGGAGAGACCCAGTACTTC. Residues: CASSLNTGGGETQYF.